These T cell receptor beta chains were read from a single sample in a study of T cell changes during pregnancy in multiple sclerosis. Generated by immunoSEQ multiplex PCR, the TCRdb table keeps only in-frame clones and is missing some. Here the sample spans some 95,000 clones, 85% to 95% being singletons. The material sequenced was peripheral blood, taken in the first trimester of pregnancy. All receptors come from a female donor with multiple sclerosis, enrolled in a pregnancy study. The CDR3 runs from the conserved cysteine through the conserved F or W. D genes are given only for firm matches. Size values are once, few and many counts, or a class for expanded clones, and some rows have none.

j_call d_call clone_size cdr3_length v_call cdr3_nt cdr3_aa
TRBJ1-4 . . 15 TRBV7-6 TGTGCCAGCAGTCGAGACGGGGCAACTAATGAAAAACTGTTTTTT CASSRDGATNEKLFF
TRBJ2-5 TRBD2 . 16 TRBV28 TGTGCCAGCAGTTTACCTAGCGGGAGCCGGGGAGAGACCCAGTACTTC CASSLPSGSRGETQYF
TRBJ2-3 TRBD1 . 16 TRBV27 TGTGCCAGCAGTTTATCTGGGACAGGCAGCACAGATACGCAGTATTTT CASSLSGTGSTDTQYF
TRBJ2-7 TRBD2 . 15 TRBV6-1 TGTGCCAGCAGTGAAGCGCTAGCGGGACCTTACGAGCAGTACTTC CASSEALAGPYEQYF
TRBJ2-7 TRBD2 . 15 TRBV4-1 TGCGCCAGCAGCCATTCCGGGACTAGTTCCTACGAGCAGTACTTC CASSHSGTSSYEQYF
TRBJ2-7 . once 15 TRBV21-1 TGTGCCAGCAGCAGTCAACCCGTCAGCTCCTACGAGCAGTACTTC CASSSQPVSSYEQYF
TRBJ1-2 . . 11 TRBV28 TGTGCCAGCAGTCCGCGGACTTCCTACACCTTC CASSPRTSYTF
TRBJ2-1 . . 13 TRBV7-9 TGTGCCAGAGTTGGCAGGGGTGACGATGAGCAGTTCTTC CARVGRGDDEQFF
TRBJ2-7 . . 12 TRBV7-6 TGTGCCAGCAGCTTTTCAGGGAACGAGCAGTACTTC CASSFSGNEQYF
TRBJ2-3 TRBD1 . 15 TRBV5-1 TGCGCCAGCAGCTTTGATGGACAGGGCCCAGATACGCAGTATTTT CASSFDGQGPDTQYF